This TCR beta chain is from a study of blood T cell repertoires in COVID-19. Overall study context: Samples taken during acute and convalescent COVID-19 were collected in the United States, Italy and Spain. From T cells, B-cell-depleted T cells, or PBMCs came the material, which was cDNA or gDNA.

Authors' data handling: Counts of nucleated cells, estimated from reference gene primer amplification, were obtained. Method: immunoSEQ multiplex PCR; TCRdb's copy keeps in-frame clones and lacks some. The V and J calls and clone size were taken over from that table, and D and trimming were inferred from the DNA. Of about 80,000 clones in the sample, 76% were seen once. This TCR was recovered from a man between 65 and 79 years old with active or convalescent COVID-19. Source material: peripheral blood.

In DNA form, the CDR3 reads TGTGCCTCCGTTAGGGCCCCGGCCACCTCGGGGAGTGGTAATTCACCCCTCCACTTT. Translated, it gives CASVRAPATSGSGNSPLHF. V is TRBV10-3 and J is TRBJ1-6, with no clear D. The CDR3 spans 19 residues. Germline-derived CDR1 and CDR2 are ENHRY and SYGVKD. V was cut by 11 bases and J by 6 bases, with 32 bases left in between.